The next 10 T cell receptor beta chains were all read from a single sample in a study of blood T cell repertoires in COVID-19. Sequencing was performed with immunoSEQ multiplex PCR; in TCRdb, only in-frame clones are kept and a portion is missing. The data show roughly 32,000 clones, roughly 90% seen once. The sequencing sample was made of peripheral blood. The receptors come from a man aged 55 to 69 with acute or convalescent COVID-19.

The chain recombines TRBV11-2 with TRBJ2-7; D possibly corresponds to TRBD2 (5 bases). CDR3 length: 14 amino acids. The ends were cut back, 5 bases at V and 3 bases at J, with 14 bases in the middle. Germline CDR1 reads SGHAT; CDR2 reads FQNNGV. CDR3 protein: CASSLKEGLYEQYV. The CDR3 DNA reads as TGTGCCAGCAGCCTAAAGGAAGGACTCTACGAGCAGTACGTC.

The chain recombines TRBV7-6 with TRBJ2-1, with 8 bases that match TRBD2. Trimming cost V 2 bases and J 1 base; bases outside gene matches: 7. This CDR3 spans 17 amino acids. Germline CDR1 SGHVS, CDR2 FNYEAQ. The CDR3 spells CASSLSPGTSSYNEQFF. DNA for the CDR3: TGTGCCAGCAGCTTAAGCCCTGGGACTAGTTCCTACAATGAGCAGTTCTTC.

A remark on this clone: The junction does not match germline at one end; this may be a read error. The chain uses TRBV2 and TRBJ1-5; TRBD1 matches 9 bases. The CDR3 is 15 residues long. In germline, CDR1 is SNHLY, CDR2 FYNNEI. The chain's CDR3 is CASSVTGGGNQPQHF. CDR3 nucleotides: TGTGCCAGCAGCGTTACAGGGGGCGGCAACCAGCCCCAGCATTTT.

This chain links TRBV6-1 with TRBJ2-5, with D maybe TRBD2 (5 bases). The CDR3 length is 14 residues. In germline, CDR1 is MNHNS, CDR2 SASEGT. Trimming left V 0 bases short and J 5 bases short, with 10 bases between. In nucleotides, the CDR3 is TGTGCCAGCAGTGAAGCAGATAGGGAGGAGACCCAGTACTTC. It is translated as CASSEADREETQYF.

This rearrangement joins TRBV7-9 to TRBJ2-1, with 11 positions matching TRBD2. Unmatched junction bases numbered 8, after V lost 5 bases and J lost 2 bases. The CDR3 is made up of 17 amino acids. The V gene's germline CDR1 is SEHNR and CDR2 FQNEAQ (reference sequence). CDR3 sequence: CASSAPVAGGPYNEQFF. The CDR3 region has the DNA TGTGCCAGCAGCGCGCCTGTAGCGGGAGGGCCCTACAATGAGCAGTTCTTC.

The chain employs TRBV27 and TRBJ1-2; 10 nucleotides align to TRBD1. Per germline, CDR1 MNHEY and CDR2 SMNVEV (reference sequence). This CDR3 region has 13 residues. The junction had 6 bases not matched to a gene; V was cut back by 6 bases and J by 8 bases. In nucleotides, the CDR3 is TGTGCCAGCAGCCGGGACAGGGGTGAAGGCTACACCTTC. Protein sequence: CASSRDRGEGYTF.

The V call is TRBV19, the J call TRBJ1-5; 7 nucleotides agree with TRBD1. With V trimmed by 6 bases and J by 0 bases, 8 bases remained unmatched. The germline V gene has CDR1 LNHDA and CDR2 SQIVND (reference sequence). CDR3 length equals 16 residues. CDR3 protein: CASSYRTGPSNQPQHF. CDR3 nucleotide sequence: TGTGCCAGTAGCTATAGGACAGGACCTAGCAATCAGCCCCAGCATTTT.

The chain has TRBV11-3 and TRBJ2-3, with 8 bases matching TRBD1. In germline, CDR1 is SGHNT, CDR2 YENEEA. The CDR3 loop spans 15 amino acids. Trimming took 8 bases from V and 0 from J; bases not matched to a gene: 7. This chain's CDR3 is CASGRTGLSTDTQYF. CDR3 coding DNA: TGTGCCAGCGGTAGGACAGGGCTTAGCACAGATACGCAGTATTTT.

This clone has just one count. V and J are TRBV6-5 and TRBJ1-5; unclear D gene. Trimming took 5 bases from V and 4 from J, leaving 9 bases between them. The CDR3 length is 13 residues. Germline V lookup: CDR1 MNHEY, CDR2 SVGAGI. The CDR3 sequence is CASSPYLNQPQHF. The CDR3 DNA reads TGTGCCAGCAGTCCCTATCTAAATCAGCCCCAGCATTTT.

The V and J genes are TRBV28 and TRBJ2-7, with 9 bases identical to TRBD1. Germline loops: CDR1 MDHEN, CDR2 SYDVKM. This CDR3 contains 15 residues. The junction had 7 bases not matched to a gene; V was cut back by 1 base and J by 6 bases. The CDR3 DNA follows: TGTGCCAGCAGTTTATACCGGGACAGGGTAATCGAGCAGTACTTC. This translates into CASSLYRDRVIEQYF.